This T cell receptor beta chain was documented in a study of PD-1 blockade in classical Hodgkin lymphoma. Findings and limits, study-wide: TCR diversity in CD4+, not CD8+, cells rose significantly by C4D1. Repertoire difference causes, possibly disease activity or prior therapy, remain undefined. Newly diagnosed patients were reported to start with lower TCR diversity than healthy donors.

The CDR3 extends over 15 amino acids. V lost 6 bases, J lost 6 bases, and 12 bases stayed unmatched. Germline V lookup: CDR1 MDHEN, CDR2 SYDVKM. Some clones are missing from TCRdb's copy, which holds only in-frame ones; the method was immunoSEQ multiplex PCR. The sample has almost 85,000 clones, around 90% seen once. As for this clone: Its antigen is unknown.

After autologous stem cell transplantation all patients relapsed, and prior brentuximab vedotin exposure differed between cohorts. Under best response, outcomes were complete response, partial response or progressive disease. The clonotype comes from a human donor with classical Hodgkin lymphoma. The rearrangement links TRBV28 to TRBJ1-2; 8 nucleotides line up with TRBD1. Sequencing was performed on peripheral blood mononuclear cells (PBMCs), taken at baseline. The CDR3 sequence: CASSPPRQGFHGYTF. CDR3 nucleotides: TGTGCCAGCAGCCCCCCCCGACAGGGGTTCCATGGCTACACCTTC.